These 23 T cell receptor beta chains were all obtained from the same sample, sequenced in a study of blood T cell repertoires in COVID-19. Sequenced by immunoSEQ multiplex PCR; TCRdb stores in-frame clones only, minus some. Of 55,000 to 65,000 clones listed, about 90% are singletons. Sequenced: peripheral blood. These receptors were collected from a human donor with acute or convalescent COVID-19. The donor label of this sample is uncertain.

The CDR3 coding sequence is TGTGCCAGCAGGGCGGGAGTTCCCTACGAGCAGTACTTC. Translated, it gives CASRAGVPYEQYF. This chain joins TRBV2 and TRBJ2-7; 7 bases align to TRBD2. This CDR3 spans 13 amino acids. The V gene's germline CDR1 is SNHLY and CDR2 FYNNEI. V lost 6 bases, J lost 2 bases, and 4 bases stayed unmatched. Together with reference TRBV2 and TRBJ2-7, the CDR3 gives the full variable domain: EPEVTQTPSHQVTQMGQEVILRCVPISNHLYFYWYRQILGQKVEFLVSFYNNEISEKSEIFDDQFSVERPDGSNFTLKIRSTKLEDSAMYFCASRAGVPYEQYFGPGTRLTVT.

The chain combines TRBV14 with TRBJ2-1; 9 nucleotides match TRBD2. Trimming cost V 3 bases and J 4 bases; bases outside gene matches: 4. In germline, CDR1 is SGHDN, CDR2 FVKESK. The CDR3 sequence is 15 residues long. Written as DNA, the CDR3 is TGTGCCAGCAGCCAGTATCTAGCGGGGTACAATGAGCAGTTCTTC. Translation: CASSQYLAGYNEQFF.

V and J are TRBV30 and TRBJ1-3, with a tentative D call TRBD1 (6 bases). The CDR3 is 15 residues long. Looked up from germline, CDR1 is GTSNPN and CDR2 is SVGIG (reference sequence). The germline V and J ends were trimmed by 0 bases and 3 bases, with 12 bases remaining between them. The CDR3 DNA follows: TGTGCCTGGAGTGTTGGGTCAGGGGTTGGAAACACCATATATTTT. Protein product: CAWSVGSGVGNTIYF. Supplemented by reference TRBV30 and TRBJ1-3, the full variable domain reads SQTIHQWPATLVQPVGSPLSLECTVEGTSNPNLYWYRQAAGRGLQLLFYSVGIGQISSEVPQNLSASRPQDRQFILSSKKLLLSDSGFYLCAWSVGSGVGNTIYFGEGSWLTVV.

CDR3 sequence (DNA): TGTGCCAGCAGTTCCTACGGGAAAAGGCAAGAGACCCAGTACTTC. Protein: CASSSYGKRQETQYF. The V and J genes are TRBV28 and TRBJ2-5; possibly TRBD2 for D (5 bases). V shed 4 bases and J shed 2 bases, with 14 bases lying between them. Germline-derived CDR1 and CDR2 are MDHEN and SYDVKM. This CDR3 is 15 amino acids long.

The CDR3 loop is CASSVGVREGNEQFF. Written as DNA, the CDR3 is TGTGCCAGCAGCGTAGGTGTGCGGGAGGGCAATGAGCAGTTCTTC. The chain recombines TRBV9 with TRBJ2-1, with 9 bases identical to TRBD2. The CDR3 is 15 residues long. V was pared by 0 bases and J by 6 bases, with 4 bases of the junction left unmatched. CDR1 is SGDLS and CDR2 is YYNGEE in the germline V gene.

This clone was recorded a few times. The chain links TRBV5-6 to TRBJ2-3; D uncertain. The germline CDR1 and CDR2 sequences are SGHDT and YYEEEE. The CDR3 has 13 residues. V was shortened by 5 bases and J by 5 bases, with 12 bases between the two germline ends. DNA of the CDR3: TGTGCCAGCAGTTTTGCTAACCGAGATACGCAGTATTTT. Translating gives CASSFANRDTQYF.

V and J are TRBV28 and TRBJ2-7, with 7 bases matching TRBD1. Trimming cost V 3 bases and J 9 bases; bases outside gene matches: 5. Germline CDR1 is MDHEN and CDR2 is SYDVKM. The CDR3 length is 12 residues. The CDR3, as DNA: TGTGCCAGCAGTTTCCGCCGACAGGGGCAGTACTTC. Encoded protein: CASSFRRQGQYF.

This rearrangement joins TRBV14 to TRBJ2-5; 7 bases align to TRBD2. The CDR3 length is 15 residues. Germline V CDR1 and CDR2: SGHDN, FVKESK. The V and J ends lost 1 base and 5 bases, in that order; junction bases with no gene match: 7. Here the CDR3 DNA reads TGTGCCAGCAGCCAAGGCGGGAGTATTAGGGAGACCCAGTACTTC. It encodes CASSQGGSIRETQYF.

This chain connects TRBV6-5 to TRBJ2-7, with 9 positions matching TRBD2. Germline values: CDR1 MNHEY, CDR2 SVGAGI. V shed 6 bases and J 1 base; nucleotides not matched to a gene: 4. The CDR3 covers 14 residues. The CDR3 nucleotides read TGTGCCAGCAGGGGACTAGCTGGTTCCTACGAGCAGTACTTC. Protein: CASRGLAGSYEQYF.

This clone has just one count. CDR3 nucleotides: TGCGCCAGCAGTGAGAGCTGGGGCGACGAGCAGTACTTC. This translates into CASSESWGDEQYF. The chain links TRBV10-1 to TRBJ2-7; perhaps TRBD1 as D (5 bases). The length of the CDR3 is 13 residues. Trimming left V 2 bases short and J 5 bases short, with 10 bases between. Germline CDR1 reads WNHNN; CDR2 reads SYGVQD (reference sequence).

The chain has TRBV6-5 and TRBJ1-2; TRBD1 agrees at 8 bases. The junction had 9 bases not matched to a gene; V was cut back by 8 bases and J by 7 bases. CDR1 is MNHEY and CDR2 is SVGAGI in the germline V gene. The CDR3 has 13 amino acids. As DNA, the CDR3 is TGTGCCAGCTGGGTACAGGGGGGCCGTGGCTACACCTTC. This gives the protein CASWVQGGRGYTF.

This clone has just one count. The V call is TRBV3-1 (or the pseudogene TRBV3-2), the J call TRBJ2-3; D is undetermined. CDR1 and CDR2 (germline): LGHDT, YNNKEL (reference sequence). The V end lost 3 bases, the J end lost 0 bases, and 10 bases lay between the germline ends. The CDR3 totals 15 residues. CDR3 protein: CASSQLAVSTDTQYF. The CDR3 DNA is TGTGCCAGCAGCCAGCTTGCGGTTAGCACAGATACGCAGTATTTT.

The rearrangement links TRBV14 to TRBJ2-1; tentative D call: TRBD1 (8 bases). Between the trimmed V and J ends, which lost 3 bases and 9 bases, there was a span of 24 bases. Germline CDR1 is SGHDN and CDR2 is FVKESK. The CDR3 runs to 17 residues. This chain's CDR3 is CASSHLLGRGRGGEQFF. The CDR3 nucleotides read TGTGCCAGCAGCCACCTCCTGGGCAGGGGGCGCGGGGGTGAGCAGTTCTTC.

The chain combines TRBV6-5 with TRBJ2-1; D might be TRBD1 (5 bases). This CDR3 region has 11 residues. Germline CDR1 is MNHEY and CDR2 is SVGAGI. Trimming pared 2 bases from V and 15 bases from J, leaving 11 bases between. CDR3 protein: CASSYGDSVFF. CDR3 nucleotide sequence: TGTGCCAGCAGTTACGGAGACAGCGTGTTCTTC.

The chain links TRBV28 to TRBJ2-7, with a possible D match to TRBD1 (6 bases). Germline assignment: CDR1 MDHEN and CDR2 SYDVKM. V was clipped by 7 bases and J by 4 bases, with 14 bases between them. This CDR3 spans 13 amino acids. CDR3 in DNA: TGTGCCAGCACCGCCCAGGGGAAGTACGAGCAGTACTTC. This codes for CASTAQGKYEQYF.

This clone appeared a single time. The V gene is TRBV14, the J gene TRBJ2-1, with D possibly being TRBD1 (6 bases). This CDR3 spans 18 amino acids. Trimming stripped 0 bases from V and 5 bases from J, with 20 bases between. CDR1 is SGHDN and CDR2 is FVKESK in the germline V gene. CDR3 residues: CASSQDQRAGAVHNEQFF. The CDR3 nucleotides read TGTGCCAGCAGCCAAGACCAACGGGCAGGGGCGGTTCACAATGAGCAGTTCTTC.

The rearrangement uses TRBV10-3 and TRBJ1-2; D is uncertain. The V gene lost 2 bases and the J gene lost 4 bases, with 11 bases spanning the gap. Germline V gene sequence: CDR1 ENHRY, CDR2 SYGVKD. There are 14 residues in the CDR3. This CDR3 reads CAISETVGLYGYTF. CDR3 sequence (DNA): TGTGCCATCAGTGAGACGGTGGGCCTCTATGGCTACACCTTC.

This clone was detected only once. The rearrangement uses TRBV4-1 and TRBJ2-5, with 8 bases matching TRBD1. CDR3 length equals 15 residues. Trimming at V came to 3 bases and at J to 3 bases, leaving 6 bases not matched to a gene. Germline assignment: CDR1 MGHRA and CDR2 YSYEKL. CDR3: CASSHPGTGKETQYF. CDR3 nucleotide sequence: TGCGCCAGCAGCCATCCCGGGACAGGAAAAGAGACCCAGTACTTC.

The chain joins TRBV7-8 to TRBJ2-7; 8 bases map to TRBD1. V shed 8 bases and J 2 bases; nucleotides not matched to a gene: 5. Germline CDR1 reads SGHVS; CDR2 reads FQNEAQ. CDR3 size: 13 residues. The DNA of the CDR3 is TGTGCCAGCGTGGACAGGGTAACCTACGAGCAGTACTTC. The encoded protein is CASVDRVTYEQYF. Using reference TRBV7-8 and TRBJ2-7 for the parts outside the CDR3, the full variable domain is GAGVSQSPRYKVAKRGQDVALRCDPISGHVSLFWYQQALGQGPEFLTYFQNEAQLDKSGLPSDRFFAERPEGSVSTLKIQRTQQEDSAVYLCASVDRVTYEQYFGPGTRLTVT.

V gene TRBV24-1 combines with J gene TRBJ1-2; D is perhaps TRBD1 (5 bases). Trimming pared 0 bases from V and 6 bases from J, leaving 7 bases between. Germline CDR1 and CDR2: KGHDR and SFDVKD. CDR3 length: 13 amino acids. The CDR3 nucleotides read TGTGCCACCAGTGATTTGCGGGGGGATGGCTACACCTTC. Translating it yields CATSDLRGDGYTF.

This rearrangement joins TRBV7-9 to TRBJ2-7, with 8 bases lining up with TRBD2. Trimming removed 5 bases from V and 2 bases from J; junction bases left unmatched: 8. Germline V lookup: CDR1 SEHNR, CDR2 FQNEAQ (reference sequence). This CDR3 is 15 amino acids long. The CDR3 nucleotides are TGTGCCAGCAGCCCCCCGGGGGGGTTTACCTACGAGCAGTACTTC. Protein sequence: CASSPPGGFTYEQYF.

The rearrangement links TRBV4-1 to TRBJ2-7; 7 bases match TRBD1. Per germline, CDR1 MGHRA and CDR2 YSYEKL. V shed 0 bases and J 6 bases; nucleotides not matched to a gene: 5. The CDR3 sequence is 14 residues long. The CDR3 nucleotides are TGCGCCAGCAGCCAAGACCTACAGGGGTTCGAGCAGTACTTC. Its translation: CASSQDLQGFEQYF.

This clone showed up just a few times. The chain joins TRBV19 to TRBJ1-5; D perhaps matches TRBD1 (6 bases). Germline CDR1 is LNHDA and CDR2 is SQIVND (reference sequence). V was trimmed by 5 bases and J by 0 bases, leaving 11 bases between them. This CDR3 has 15 residues. The CDR3 DNA reads TGTGCCAGTAGTGCGGACAGTAATAGCAATCAGCCCCAGCATTTT. This translates into CASSADSNSNQPQHF.